Listed below are T cell receptor beta chains from one sample, sequenced in a study of T cells in Graves' hyperthyroidism and ophthalmopathy. One entry per CDR3 protein results from TCRdb running MiXCR on the multiplex PCR reads. The sample contains more than 500,000 distinct CDR3 sequences, 15% to 20% of which appear only once. Sequenced material: blood. These receptors were taken from a woman between 25 and 40 years old with Graves' ophthalmopathy. Both conserved end residues are part of each CDR3. Fields, in order: clone size, V gene, D gene, CDR3 protein. A D gene is named only where the DNA matches it firmly. The size of a clone is reported for some rows only, either as once, few or many, or as a class for expanded clones.

abundance: .
v_gene: TRBV19
d_gene: .
CDR3aa: CASSIVEDQPQHF

abundance: .
v_gene: TRBV11-3
d_gene: .
CDR3aa: CASSSSEARGETQYF

abundance: many
v_gene: TRBV24-1
d_gene: .
CDR3aa: CATSDPDKNTGELFF

abundance: few
v_gene: TRBV6-2/TRBV6-3
d_gene: .
CDR3aa: CASSRGRNIQYF

abundance: .
v_gene: TRBV5-6
d_gene: TRBD1
CDR3aa: CASSSSTGKYEQYF

abundance: .
v_gene: TRBV29-1
d_gene: .
CDR3aa: CSVPLGVGANVLTF

abundance: few
v_gene: TRBV9
d_gene: .
CDR3aa: CASSQDSFYGYTF

abundance: .
v_gene: TRBV28
d_gene: .
CDR3aa: CAGSSPLNTEAFF

abundance: many
v_gene: TRBV30
d_gene: TRBD1
CDR3aa: CAWQGGYGYTF

abundance: many
v_gene: TRBV6-2/TRBV6-3
d_gene: TRBD1
CDR3aa: CASRAFRGRGYSNQPQHF

abundance: many
v_gene: TRBV7-9
d_gene: .
CDR3aa: CASSSRDTLNTEAFF

abundance: few
v_gene: TRBV4-1
d_gene: .
CDR3aa: CASSQAAVSNEQFF

abundance: many
v_gene: TRBV5-1
d_gene: TRBD2
CDR3aa: CASSLEIREGPYNEQFF

abundance: few
v_gene: TRBV6-1
d_gene: TRBD2
CDR3aa: CASSPRLAEENEQYF

abundance: .
v_gene: TRBV4-1
d_gene: TRBD1
CDR3aa: CASNQGTGVTSPLHF

abundance: many
v_gene: TRBV5-1
d_gene: TRBD2
CDR3aa: CASSLRLAGEGTQYF

abundance: many
v_gene: TRBV6-2/TRBV6-3
d_gene: .
CDR3aa: CASSSAVAGELFF

abundance: .
v_gene: TRBV6-2/TRBV6-3
d_gene: TRBD2
CDR3aa: CASRTSGRNTDTQYF

abundance: few
v_gene: TRBV28
d_gene: .
CDR3aa: CASSSGGLNQPQHF

abundance: few
v_gene: TRBV7-9
d_gene: .
CDR3aa: CASSLLKGPYNEQFF

abundance: few
v_gene: TRBV29-1
d_gene: .
CDR3aa: CSGSEGYEQYF

abundance: few
v_gene: TRBV7-7
d_gene: TRBD1
CDR3aa: CASSPGTGRGETQYF

abundance: many
v_gene: TRBV27
d_gene: .
CDR3aa: CASSPYRAAVQETQYF

abundance: many
v_gene: TRBV3-1
d_gene: TRBD1
CDR3aa: CASSSGTGNGYTF

abundance: many
v_gene: TRBV28
d_gene: .
CDR3aa: CASSRESPDYGYTF

abundance: .
v_gene: TRBV6-2/TRBV6-3
d_gene: .
CDR3aa: CASSYSSVAGQNTDTQYF

abundance: few
v_gene: TRBV7-2
d_gene: TRBD2
CDR3aa: CASSLGGSGRGTGELFF

abundance: .
v_gene: TRBV5-5
d_gene: .
CDR3aa: CASGRDTDTQYF

abundance: many
v_gene: TRBV2
d_gene: .
CDR3aa: CASSETGADTDTQYF

abundance: few
v_gene: TRBV5-1
d_gene: TRBD1
CDR3aa: CASSLTGTGSPDTQYF